The 30 T cell receptor beta chains given below trace back to one sample, sequenced in a study of CD8 T cells in ankylosing spondylitis. TCRdb itself ran the 5' RACE reads through MiXCR, one entry per CDR3 protein. The sample has under 150,000 distinct CDR3 sequences, around 8.5% seen once. Sequenced material: blood, either unsorted or a sorted T cell fraction (not recorded which). The source of these receptors is a male donor with ankylosing spondylitis or in good health (not recorded which).

This clonotype was counted many times. This rearrangement joins TRBV5-1 to TRBJ2-1, with 7 bases identical to TRBD2. V gave up 4 bases and J gave up 0 bases; unmatched junction bases: 7. This CDR3 is built from 16 residues. Looked up from germline, CDR1 is SGHRS and CDR2 is YFSETQ. CDR3 region: CASSPTAGISYNEQFF. Written as DNA, the CDR3 is TGCGCCAGCAGCCCTACAGCGGGAATCTCCTACAATGAGCAGTTCTTC.

This sequence joins TRBV12-3 or TRBV12-4 and TRBJ2-7; 8 bases fit TRBD1. J was trimmed by 0 bases and V by 4 bases; bases with no gene match: 5. There are 15 residues in the CDR3. CDR3 in amino acids: CASSYRQGFSYEQYF. The CDR3 region has the DNA TGTGCCAGCAGTTATCGACAGGGGTTCTCCTACGAGCAGTACTTC.

Remarks on this clonotype: A much larger clonotype is one base distant, so this may be a read error. V usage is TRBV10-3 and J usage is TRBJ1-5; 8 bases agree with TRBD1. With 4 bases clipped from V and 4 bases from J, the junction kept 0 bases outside the gene matches. CDR1 ENHRY and CDR2 SYGVKD come from the germline V gene. The CDR3 covers 13 residues. CDR3 in amino acids: CAISGTGNQPQHF. In DNA, the CDR3 is TGTGCCATCAGTGGGACAGGGAATCAGCCCCAGCATTTT.

This clonotype was observed many times. V gene TRBV5-1 combines with J gene TRBJ2-7, with a tentative D call TRBD1 (7 bases). CDR3 length equals 13 residues. Germline CDR1 and CDR2: SGHRS and YFSETQ. Trimming cost V 5 bases and J 3 bases, with 12 bases left between them. Written as DNA, the CDR3 is TGCGCCAGCAGGATGCGGGACAGCTACGAGCAGTACTTC. This encodes CASRMRDSYEQYF.

This clonotype was observed many times. The chain carries TRBV7-2 and TRBJ2-3, with a weak D call TRBD1 (5 bases). V lost 4 bases, J lost 5 bases, and 10 bases lay in between. The V gene's germline CDR1 is SGHTA and CDR2 FQGNSA. The CDR3 consists of 13 residues. The CDR3 region has the DNA TGTGCCAGCAGCTCCCCAGGGATAGATACGCAGTATTTT. It translates to CASSSPGIDTQYF.

The table lists this clonotype with many counts. V gene TRBV20-1 combines with J gene TRBJ2-1, with D tentatively TRBD2 (6 bases). This CDR3 contains 15 residues. The V and J ends lost 2 bases and 0 bases respectively, with 11 bases between them. Germline-derived CDR1 and CDR2 are DFQATT and SNEGSKA (reference sequence). CDR3 amino acids: CSARRGLDSYNEQFF. CDR3 coding DNA: TGCAGTGCTAGAAGGGGACTGGACTCCTACAATGAGCAGTTCTTC.

For this clonotype: Compared with germline, one end of the junction differs, possibly owing to a read error. The CDR3 DNA follows: TGTGGCAGCAGTGTCCAGACCCATAGCAATCAGCCCCAGCATTTT. Protein sequence: CGSSVQTHSNQPQHF. The chain uses TRBV2 and TRBJ1-5; unclear D gene. This CDR3 is built from 15 residues. CDR1 is SNHLY, CDR2 FYNNEI, per germline. Drawing the rest from reference TRBV2 and TRBJ1-5, the complete variable domain is EPEVTQTPSHQVTQMGQEVILRCVPISNHLYFYWYRQILGQKVEFLVSFYNNEISEKSEIFDDQFSVERPDGSNFTLKIRSTKLEDSAMYFCGSSVQTHSNQPQHFGDGTRLSIL.

This clonotype was recorded a few times. The V gene is TRBV29-1, the J gene TRBJ2-1, with 7 bases identical to TRBD1. The junction had 9 bases not matched to a gene; V was cut back by 6 bases and J by 4 bases. In germline, CDR1 is SQVTM, CDR2 ANQGSEA. This CDR3 has 14 residues. This CDR3 reads CSVNKGGGYNEQFF. The CDR3 DNA reads as TGCAGCGTGAACAAAGGGGGCGGTTACAATGAGCAGTTCTTC.

This chain uses TRBV29-1 with TRBJ2-7; 13 bases are a match to TRBD2. This CDR3 spans 14 amino acids. With V trimmed by 4 bases and J by 4 bases, 4 bases remained unmatched. In germline, CDR1 is SQVTM, CDR2 ANQGSEA. DNA of the CDR3: TGCAGCGTTGTTTGGACTAGCGGGAGATACGAGCAGTACTTC. This sequence encodes CSVVWTSGRYEQYF.

Of note for this clonotype: This may arise from a read error, as a much more abundant clone is one base away. The V and J genes are TRBV5-1 and TRBJ1-1, with 8 bases that match TRBD1. This CDR3 region has 14 residues. Germline CDR1 is SGHRS and CDR2 is YFSETQ. This chain's CDR3 is CATSLQGGNTEAFF. The CDR3 region has the DNA TGCGCCACCAGCTTACAGGGGGGGAACACTGAAGCTTTCTTT.

The rearrangement uses TRBV20-1 and TRBJ1-1, with 9 bases matching TRBD1. Per the germline V gene, CDR1 is DFQATT and CDR2 is SNEGSKA (reference sequence). This CDR3 region has 14 residues. J gave up 4 bases and V 3 bases, and 6 bases lay outside the gene matches. The CDR3 reads CSASGGQGSTEAFF. The CDR3 DNA sequence: TGCAGTGCTAGCGGAGGACAGGGGTCCACTGAAGCTTTCTTT.

This clonotype has a handful of counts. The V gene is TRBV7-2, the J gene TRBJ2-5; no reliable D call. The CDR3 sequence is 12 residues long. Trimming removed 5 bases from V and 0 bases from J, with 4 bases in between. The V gene's germline CDR1 is SGHTA and CDR2 FQGNSA. The DNA for the CDR3 is TGTGCCAGCAGCCCGTACCAAGAGACCCAGTACTTC. Encoded protein: CASSPYQETQYF.

There are a few counts of this clonotype. V and J are TRBV20-1 and TRBJ1-6, with no clear D. The CDR3 has 14 residues. CDR1 is DFQATT and CDR2 is SNEGSKA in the germline V gene (reference sequence). The CDR3 coding sequence is TGCAGCACTAAAACGACTGCAAATAATTCACCCCTCCACTTT. It codes for CSTKTTANNSPLHF.

V is TRBV7-6 and J is TRBJ2-7; 7 bases line up with TRBD1. There are 16 residues in the CDR3. The germline V gene encodes CDR1 SGHVS and CDR2 FNYEAQ. Trimming took 5 bases from V and 6 from J; bases not matched to a gene: 16. The CDR3 here is CASSTDRAVSISEQYF. The CDR3 DNA is TGTGCCAGCAGCACCGACAGGGCCGTTTCGATATCCGAGCAGTACTTC. The whole variable domain, remainder taken from reference TRBV7-6 and TRBJ2-7, is GAGVSQSPRYKVTKRGQDVALRCDPISGHVSLYWYRQALGQGPEFLTYFNYEAQQDKSGLPNDRFSAERPEGSISTLTIQRTEQRDSAMYRCASSTDRAVSISEQYFGPGTRLTVT.

The chain recombines TRBV29-1 with TRBJ2-5; D might be TRBD1 (6 bases). The CDR3 is made up of 14 amino acids. The V and J ends lost 6 bases and 4 bases respectively, with 18 bases between them. Looked up from germline, CDR1 is SQVTM and CDR2 is ANQGSEA. The CDR3 loop reads CSVLGLVQGETQYF. The CDR3 coding sequence is TGCAGCGTCCTAGGCCTCGTACAGGGAGAGACCCAGTACTTC.

This clonotype came up many times. This chain uses TRBV6-1 with TRBJ2-7; D is tentatively TRBD1 or TRBD2 (5 bases each). Deletions cut 5 bases from V and 2 bases from J, with 16 bases between. This CDR3 region has 15 residues. CDR1 and CDR2 from the germline V gene are MNHNS and SASEGT. For the CDR3, the DNA is TGTGCCAGCAGTAAGAACCGGGACGGACCCTACGAGCAGTACTTC. Encoded protein: CASSKNRDGPYEQYF.

This chain uses TRBV7-7 with TRBJ2-1; D possibly corresponds to TRBD1 (5 bases). With 5 bases removed from V and 6 bases from J, the gap between germline ends came to 14 bases. CDR1 SSHAT and CDR2 FNYEAQ come from the germline V gene (reference sequence). This CDR3 region has 14 residues. This chain's CDR3 is CASSPGAESNEQFF. CDR3 coding DNA: TGTGCCAGCAGCCCTGGGGCGGAGTCCAATGAGCAGTTCTTC.

The J gene is TRBJ2-2, the V gene TRBV3-1; perhaps D is TRBD1 or TRBD2 (5 bases each). The V and J ends lost 2 bases and 6 bases respectively, with 10 bases between them. CDR1 and CDR2 from the germline V gene are LGHDT and YNNKEL (reference sequence). There are 14 residues in the CDR3. In DNA form, the CDR3 reads TGTGCCAGCAGCCAAAGGGACGCGTCCGGGGAGCTGTTTTTT. Residues: CASSQRDASGELFF.

This clonotype was detected a few times. The V and J genes are TRBV5-1 and TRBJ1-2; TRBD1 aligns across 7 bases. Germline lookup yields CDR1 SGHRS and CDR2 YFSETQ. Trimming at V came to 4 bases and at J to 7 bases, leaving 13 bases not matched to a gene. The CDR3 length is 15 residues. This CDR3 is CASSPDLDRYGGYTF. CDR3 in DNA: TGCGCCAGCAGCCCAGATCTGGACAGGTATGGTGGCTACACCTTC.

There are many counts of this clonotype. The rearrangement uses TRBV20-1 and TRBJ2-7, with 7 bases matching TRBD1. V was pared by 2 bases and J by 3 bases, with 7 bases of the junction left unmatched. The germline V gene has CDR1 DFQATT and CDR2 SNEGSKA (reference sequence). The CDR3 runs to 14 residues. The CDR3 bases are TGCAGTGCTAGAAAGTGGGACAGCAGCTACGAGCAGTACTTC. This codes for CSARKWDSSYEQYF.

This chain joins TRBV12-5 and TRBJ2-1; 7 bases are shared with TRBD2. The germline gives CDR1 LGHNT, CDR2 FRNRAP. V lost 7 bases to trimming and J lost 4 bases; unmatched junction nucleotides: 10. The CDR3 length is 15 residues. In DNA form, the CDR3 reads TGTGCTAGTGCCGCTCTGGGACTACAATACAATGAGCAGTTCTTC. Translated, it gives CASAALGLQYNEQFF.

At least ten counts were recorded for this clonotype. The chain combines TRBV20-1 with TRBJ2-7, with TRBD1 matching 9 bases. With V trimmed by 1 base and J by 3 bases, 4 bases remained unmatched. The CDR3 totals 14 residues. The V gene's germline CDR1 is DFQATT and CDR2 SNEGSKA (reference sequence). In DNA, the CDR3 is TGCAGTGCTAGAGGAGACAGGGGGGGCTACGAGCAGTACTTC. Translation gives CSARGDRGGYEQYF.

This clonotype was seen repeatedly, ten times or more. V is TRBV5-1 and J is TRBJ2-1; TRBD1 matches 10 bases. The CDR3 loop spans 15 amino acids. Germline CDR1 and CDR2: SGHRS and YFSETQ. Losses at the gene ends were 7 bases for V and 7 bases for J; bases not matched to a gene: 11. The CDR3 here is CASALGQGHFNEQFF. The CDR3, as DNA: TGCGCCAGCGCTCTGGGACAGGGGCATTTTAATGAGCAGTTCTTC.

There are many counts of this clonotype. V gene TRBV20-1 combines with J gene TRBJ1-1; D possibly corresponds to TRBD1 (6 bases). V dropped 3 bases and J dropped 7 bases, with 18 bases sitting between them. Germline V gene data show CDR1 as DFQATT and CDR2 as SNEGSKA (reference sequence). CDR3 length: 14 amino acids. In nucleotides, the CDR3 is TGCAGTGCTAGCCCGGGGGCGCGAAAGGTTGAAGCTTTCTTT. It translates to CSASPGARKVEAFF.

The sample holds a few counts of this clonotype. J is TRBJ1-2 and V is TRBV5-1; 7 nucleotides match TRBD1. V was clipped by 3 bases and J by 4 bases; unmatched bases: 9. CDR3 length: 15 amino acids. The germline gives CDR1 SGHRS, CDR2 YFSETQ. CDR3 sequence (DNA): TGCGCCAGCAGCTCAGGAGGGGGCGCGGGCTATGGCTACACCTTC. This encodes CASSSGGGAGYGYTF.

This clonotype was recorded many times. The genes are TRBV10-3 and TRBJ2-7; no firm D call. V lost 5 bases and J lost 0, with 8 bases in between. Germline CDR1 reads ENHRY; CDR2 reads SYGVKD. This CDR3 is built from 13 residues. The DNA of the CDR3 is TGTGCCATCAGTCCCGGCCTCTCCTACGAGCAGTACTTC. Its translation: CAISPGLSYEQYF.

There are many counts of this clonotype. J is TRBJ2-1 and V is TRBV10-3; 10 nucleotides agree with TRBD2. The CDR3 consists of 16 residues. The germline V gene has CDR1 ENHRY and CDR2 SYGVKD. Unmatched junction bases numbered 13, after V lost 3 bases and J lost 11 bases. CDR3 DNA: TGTGCCATCAGTGAACCCGGGCAGCGGGAGGGCCGTCAGCAGTTCTTC. Amino acids: CAISEPGQREGRQQFF.

Ten or more counts support this clonotype. V usage is TRBV5-1 and J usage is TRBJ2-3; D remains unclear. Germline-derived CDR1 and CDR2 are SGHRS and YFSETQ. Trimming took 0 bases from V and 3 from J, leaving 5 bases between them. CDR3 size: 13 residues. The CDR3 spells CASSLAETDTQYF. CDR3 bases: TGCGCCAGCAGCTTGGCCGAGACAGATACGCAGTATTTT.

This clonotype was seen ten or more times. The chain is built from TRBV5-5 and TRBJ2-1; 7 bases are a match to TRBD2. Germline V lookup: CDR1 SGHKS, CDR2 YYEKEE (reference sequence). After removal of 0 bases from V and 4 bases from J, the junction contained 7 bases not matched to a gene. This CDR3 is 16 amino acids long. The CDR3 bases are TGTGCCAGCAGCTTGGAGGCGGGACTACCGTACAATGAGCAGTTCTTC. Translated: CASSLEAGLPYNEQFF.

This chain uses TRBV25-1 with TRBJ2-7, with no clear D. Trimming stripped 5 bases from V and 2 bases from J, with 16 bases between. The CDR3 covers 15 residues. Germline V gene sequence: CDR1 MGHDK, CDR2 SYGVNS. Written as DNA, the CDR3 is TGTGCCAGCAGTTCTACTGTGGGGTATCCCTACGAGCAGTACTTC. Its translation: CASSSTVGYPYEQYF.